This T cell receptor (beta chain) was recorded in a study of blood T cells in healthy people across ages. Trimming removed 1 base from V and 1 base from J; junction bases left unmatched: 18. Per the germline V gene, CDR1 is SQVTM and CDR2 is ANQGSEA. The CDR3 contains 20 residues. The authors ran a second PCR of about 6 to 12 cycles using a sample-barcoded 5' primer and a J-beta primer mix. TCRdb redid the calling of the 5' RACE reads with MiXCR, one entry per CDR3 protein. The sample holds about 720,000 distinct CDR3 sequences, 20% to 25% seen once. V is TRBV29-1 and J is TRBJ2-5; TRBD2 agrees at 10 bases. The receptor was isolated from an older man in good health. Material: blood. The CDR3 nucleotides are TGCAGCGTTGAAGCCGGGACCCAAGAGGCTAGCGGGAGTTCCCAAGAGACCCAGTACTTC. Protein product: CSVEAGTQEASGSSQETQYF.